Following are 11 T cell receptor beta chains from one sample sequenced in a study of T cell changes during pregnancy in multiple sclerosis. Repertoires were generated with immunoSEQ multiplex PCR, while TCRdb's copy carries only in-frame clones and drops some. The sample lists 40,000 to 65,000 clones, over 80% seen once, with around 0.25% in the top ten. Sequences were derived from CD4+ T cells from peripheral blood mononuclear cells, sampled in the third trimester of pregnancy. The receptors derive from a female donor with multiple sclerosis, enrolled in a pregnancy study.

The rearrangement links TRBV5-1 to TRBJ2-3; TRBD1 is a possible D gene (6 bases). This CDR3 is 16 amino acids long. Germline CDR1 is SGHRS and CDR2 is YFSETQ. V shed 0 bases and J shed 3 bases, with 14 bases lying between them. CDR3 loop: CASSLVSVRGTDTQYF. CDR3 DNA: TGCGCCAGCAGCTTGGTATCTGTCAGGGGTACAGATACGCAGTATTTT.

A word on this clone: The same CDR3 arises from other DNA sequences in this sample as well. The genes are TRBV2 and TRBJ1-4; TRBD1 might be the D (6 bases). The CDR3 sequence is 15 residues long. Trimming pared 4 bases from V and 0 bases from J, leaving 9 bases between. Germline CDR1 reads SNHLY; CDR2 reads FYNNEI. Written as DNA, the CDR3 is TGTGCCAGCAGTGTACGACAGGCAACTAATGAAAAACTGTTTTTT. Its protein is CASSVRQATNEKLFF.

The chain links TRBV5-1 to TRBJ1-2; 8 bases map to TRBD1. V shed 0 bases, J shed 6 bases, and the junction held 1 base outside the gene matches. The V gene's germline CDR1 is SGHRS and CDR2 YFSETQ. The CDR3 contains 13 residues. As DNA, the CDR3 is TGCGCCAGCAGCTTGGCAGGGGGCAATGGCTACACCTTC. This sequence encodes CASSLAGGNGYTF.

DNA of the CDR3: TGTGCCAGCAGCAGTACTAGCGGGGTCTACGAGCAGTACTTC. This translates into CASSSTSGVYEQYF. V is TRBV7-2 and J is TRBJ2-7; 10 bases fit TRBD2. Trimming cost V 5 bases and J 3 bases; bases outside gene matches: 4. Germline V CDR1 and CDR2: SGHTA, FQGNSA. CDR3 size: 14 residues.

The chain links TRBV9 to TRBJ1-3, with 8 bases identical to TRBD1. This CDR3 contains 17 residues. The germline CDR1 and CDR2 sequences are SGDLS and YYNGEE. V gave up 0 bases and J gave up 4 bases; unmatched junction bases: 9. The CDR3 region is CASSVGRQGLRGNTIYF. CDR3 in DNA: TGTGCCAGCAGCGTAGGGCGACAGGGGTTAAGAGGAAACACCATATATTTT.

J is TRBJ1-1 and V is TRBV27; possible D gene TRBD1, 5 bases. The V and J ends lost 7 bases and 1 base respectively, with 13 bases between them. Germline CDR1 reads MNHEY; CDR2 reads SMNVEV (reference sequence). The CDR3 runs 14 residues. CDR3 in amino acids: CASKTALGNTEAFF. The DNA of the CDR3 is TGTGCCAGCAAGACAGCCCTAGGGAACACTGAAGCTTTCTTT.

For this clone: At the DNA level, this CDR3 is encoded by other sequences in the same sample as well. The chain carries TRBV5-6 and TRBJ1-5; TRBD1 matches at 7 bases. V gave up 0 bases and J gave up 7 bases; unmatched junction bases: 4. This CDR3 is 14 amino acids long. From germline, CDR1 is SGHDT and CDR2 YYEEEE. The CDR3 region is CASSLGQGRQPQHF. The CDR3 DNA sequence: TGTGCCAGCAGCTTGGGACAGGGAAGACAGCCCCAGCATTTT.

The V and J genes are TRBV2 and TRBJ1-2, with TRBD1 matching over 9 bases. Germline V gene lookup returns CDR1 SNHLY and CDR2 FYNNEI. The CDR3 loop spans 12 amino acids. The V gene end was trimmed by 4 bases and the J gene end by 6 bases; junction bases not matched to a gene: 0. CDR3 region: CASSGTGDGYTF. As DNA, the CDR3 is TGTGCCAGCAGTGGGACAGGGGATGGCTACACCTTC. Full variable domain (outside the CDR3, taken from reference TRBV2 and TRBJ1-2): EPEVTQTPSHQVTQMGQEVILRCVPISNHLYFYWYRQILGQKVEFLVSFYNNEISEKSEIFDDQFSVERPDGSNFTLKIRSTKLEDSAMYFCASSGTGDGYTFGSGTRLTVV.

This rearrangement joins TRBV19 to TRBJ1-4; 7 bases are a match to TRBD1. This CDR3 is built from 11 residues. Trimming took 5 bases from V and 17 from J; bases not matched to a gene: 8. In germline, CDR1 is LNHDA, CDR2 SQIVND (reference sequence). The DNA of the CDR3 is TGTGCCAGTAGTGTTCCGGGACAGACATTTTTT. Protein product: CASSVPGQTFF.

The chain recombines TRBV18 with TRBJ2-6, with TRBD1 matching 9 bases. Trimming removed 6 bases from V and 0 bases from J; junction bases left unmatched: 6. Germline CDR1 and CDR2: KGHSH and LQKENI. The CDR3 covers 17 residues. The CDR3 DNA reads TGTGCCAGCTCCCCGGGACAGGGAAGCTCTGGGGCCAACGTCCTGACTTTC. It yields the protein CASSPGQGSSGANVLTF.

The chain links TRBV5-8 to TRBJ1-5; 8 bases agree with TRBD1. The CDR3 runs 19 residues. J gave up 2 bases and V 1 base, and 14 bases lay outside the gene matches. Germline V gene data show CDR1 as SGHTS and CDR2 as YDEGEE. In DNA form, the CDR3 reads TGTGCCAGCAGCTTGTCGGTCTGGACAGGGATTTGGGGCAATCAGCCCCAGCATTTT. Its translation is CASSLSVWTGIWGNQPQHF.